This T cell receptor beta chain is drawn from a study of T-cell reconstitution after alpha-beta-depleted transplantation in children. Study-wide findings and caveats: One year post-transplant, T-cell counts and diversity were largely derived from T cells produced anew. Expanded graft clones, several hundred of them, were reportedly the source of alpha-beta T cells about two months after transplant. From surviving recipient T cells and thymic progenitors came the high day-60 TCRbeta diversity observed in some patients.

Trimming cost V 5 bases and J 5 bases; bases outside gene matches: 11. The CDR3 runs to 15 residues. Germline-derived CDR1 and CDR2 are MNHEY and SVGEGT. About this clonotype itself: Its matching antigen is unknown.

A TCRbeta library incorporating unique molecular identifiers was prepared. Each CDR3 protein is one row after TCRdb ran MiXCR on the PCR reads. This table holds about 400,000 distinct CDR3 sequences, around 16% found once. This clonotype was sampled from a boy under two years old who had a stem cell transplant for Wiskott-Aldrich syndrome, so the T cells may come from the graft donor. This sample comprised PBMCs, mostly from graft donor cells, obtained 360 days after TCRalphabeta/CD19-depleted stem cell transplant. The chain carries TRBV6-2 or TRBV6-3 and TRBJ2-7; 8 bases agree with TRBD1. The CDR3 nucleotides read TGTGCCAGCAGTACCTTCGAGACAGGGGATCACGAGCAGTACTTC. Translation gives CASSTFETGDHEQYF.